This TCR beta chain came from a study of T cell repertoires in cytomegalovirus infection. The overall study: Indications of both CMV infection and matching HLA type were provided by public TCR beta signatures.

TCRdb reprocessed the reads via MiXCR and lists one record per CDR3 protein. The sample includes 680,000 or so distinct CDR3 sequences, roughly a third of them seen just once. Whole-study findings and limits: Cumulative frequency (of public TCR beta family members) identified carriers of CMV plus the relevant HLA. Dominating the ex vivo response were TCR beta clonotypes that were CMV-specific and HLA-C-restricted.

In the case of this clonotype: Its antigen is undetermined. One junction end does not reproduce the germline sequence, and a read error may be involved.

The sequence came from a human donor in good health (CMV status not recorded). Some clones in this sample may be carry-over from other donors' samples. Sequenced input: PBMCs.

The CDR3 region has the DNA TGTGTCAGCAGCTTACCGGTCGAGGACATGGGGGAAAAACTGTTTTTT. Translation: CVSSLPVEDMGEKLFF. The rearrangement joins TRBV7-2 to TRBJ1-4; TRBD1 is a possible D gene (5 bases). This CDR3 has 16 amino acids. Germline V gene lookup returns CDR1 SGHTA and CDR2 FQGNSA.